The 17 T cell receptor beta chains below were found in one sample sequenced in a study of blood T cell repertoires in COVID-19. Sequenced by immunoSEQ multiplex PCR; TCRdb stores in-frame clones only, minus some. The table records about 130,000 clones, under 85% of them present only once. Material for sequencing was peripheral blood. The receptors here all came from a man aged 40-55 years with active or convalescent COVID-19.

This clone appeared many times. V and J are TRBV7-9 and TRBJ2-3, with 9 bases matching TRBD2. This CDR3 is 18 amino acids long. The V and J ends lost 5 bases and 1 base, in that order; junction bases with no gene match: 13. Germline V lookup: CDR1 SEHNR, CDR2 FQNEAQ (reference sequence). The CDR3 DNA follows: TGTGCCAGCAGCCCCTGGCAAGGGGCTAGCGGGGGCACAGATACGCAGTATTTT. The encoded protein is CASSPWQGASGGTDTQYF.

This clone was seen once. The chain has TRBV6-2 or TRBV6-3 and TRBJ1-3; 8 bases are shared with TRBD1. J was trimmed by 0 bases and V by 2 bases; bases with no gene match: 3. In germline, CDR1 is MNHEY, CDR2 SVGEGT. CDR3 length equals 16 residues. The CDR3 region has the DNA TGTGCCAGCAGTTACGGGGACAGGATCTCTGGAAACACCATATATTTT. This sequence encodes CASSYGDRISGNTIYF.

V gene TRBV19 combines with J gene TRBJ1-5; 9 bases are a match to TRBD1. J lost 6 bases, V lost 5 bases, and 8 bases had no gene match. CDR1 and CDR2 (germline): LNHDA, SQIVND (reference sequence). This CDR3 comprises 15 residues. The CDR3 region is CASSSRQGGGQPQHF. CDR3 coding DNA: TGTGCCAGTAGTTCCCGACAGGGGGGAGGTCAGCCCCAGCATTTT.

The CDR3 DNA is TGTGCCAGCAGCCACGAACAGGGCACTGAAGCTTTCTTT. It is translated as CASSHEQGTEAFF. The rearrangement links TRBV3-1 (or the pseudogene TRBV3-2) to TRBJ1-1; weak D call: TRBD1 (6 bases). Trimming took off 3 bases at V and 4 bases at J, with 9 bases between the two ends. Germline V CDR1 and CDR2: LGHDT, YNNKEL (reference sequence). This CDR3 region has 13 residues.

This rearrangement joins TRBV12-2 to TRBJ1-6. TRBV12-2 is a listed pseudogene. This CDR3 contains 14 residues. The CDR3 reads CASRPRVLNSPLHF. The CDR3 bases are TGTGCAAGTCGCCCCCGGGTCCTTAATTCACCCCTCCACTTT.

This chain joins TRBV9 and TRBJ2-5, with D perhaps TRBD2 (6 bases). CDR1 is SGDLS, CDR2 YYNGEE, per germline. V lost 3 bases, J lost 3 bases, and 12 bases lay in between. The CDR3 covers 14 residues. The CDR3 loop is CASSGGGGEETQYF. The CDR3 nucleotides are TGTGCCAGCAGCGGGGGAGGAGGGGAAGAGACCCAGTACTTC.

The CDR3 DNA reads TGTGCCAGCAGCCGCCACGAGGGCTCACCCCTCCACTTT. This sequence encodes CASSRHEGSPLHF. V gene TRBV3-1 (or the pseudogene TRBV3-2) combines with J gene TRBJ1-6, with unresolved D. The V and J ends lost 4 bases and 10 bases respectively, with 11 bases between them. Germline loops: CDR1 LGHDT, CDR2 YNNKEL (reference sequence). The CDR3 covers 13 residues.

The CDR3 loop is CAISQRDRDSPLHF. The CDR3 region has the DNA TGTGCCATCAGCCAAAGGGACAGGGATTCACCCCTCCACTTT. The gene calls are TRBV10-3 and TRBJ1-6; 9 bases agree with TRBD1. Germline V lookup: CDR1 ENHRY, CDR2 SYGVKD. The CDR3 consists of 14 residues. Germline trimming cut 6 bases from V and 8 bases from J; bases unmatched to any gene: 5.

This chain uses TRBV3-1 (or the pseudogene TRBV3-2) with TRBJ2-1; 10 bases line up with TRBD2. The germline V gene has CDR1 LGHDT and CDR2 YNNKEL (reference sequence). The length of the CDR3 is 15 residues. Trimming cost V 4 bases and J 4 bases; bases outside gene matches: 4. The CDR3 loop is CASSRSGGLYNEQFF. The CDR3 DNA reads as TGTGCCAGCAGCCGTAGCGGGGGGCTATACAATGAGCAGTTCTTC.

The chain uses TRBV5-1 and TRBJ2-2, with no clear D. Germline CDR1 SGHRS, CDR2 YFSETQ. V lost 0 bases and J 0 bases, leaving 9 bases between the germline ends. This CDR3 has 16 amino acids. The CDR3 nucleotides read TGCGCCAGCAGCTTGGTTGGGCAGTCGAACACCGGGGAGCTGTTTTTT. Protein sequence: CASSLVGQSNTGELFF.

CDR3 loop: CASSPGQGKDQPQHF. The CDR3 nucleotides read TGTGCCAGCAGTCCAGGACAGGGGAAAGATCAGCCCCAGCATTTT. The gene calls are TRBV6-2 or TRBV6-3 and TRBJ1-5, with 9 bases matching TRBD1. V was pared by 5 bases and J by 5 bases, with 7 bases of the junction left unmatched. CDR3 size: 15 residues. Germline V CDR1 and CDR2: MNHEY, SVGEGT.

V is TRBV6-6 and J is TRBJ2-7, with 9 bases identical to TRBD2. The J segment lost 0 bases and the V segment lost 6 bases, leaving 6 bases of the junction unmatched. CDR3 length: 15 residues. Germline assignment: CDR1 MNHNY and CDR2 SVGAGI (reference sequence). The CDR3 loop is CASRRSSGSSYEQYF. CDR3 nucleotides: TGTGCCAGCAGGCGGAGTAGCGGGAGCTCCTACGAGCAGTACTTC.

The V and J genes are TRBV5-1 and TRBJ2-6; a possible D gene is TRBD2 (5 bases). The germline gives CDR1 SGHRS, CDR2 YFSETQ. This CDR3 is built from 13 residues. V was clipped by 4 bases and J by 4 bases, with 6 bases between them. The CDR3 coding sequence is TGCGCCAGCAGCCGGGAAGGGGCCAACGTCCTGACTTTC. Translation: CASSREGANVLTF.

This chain uses TRBV6-5 with TRBJ1-5; a weak D match, TRBD1 (5 bases). In germline, CDR1 is MNHEY, CDR2 SVGAGI. The CDR3 has 14 amino acids. V was cut by 2 bases and J by 1 base, with 6 bases left in between. The CDR3 spells CASSYGGSNQPQHF. The CDR3 DNA reads TGTGCCAGCAGTTACGGGGGGAGCAATCAGCCCCAGCATTTT.

This chain connects TRBV10-3 to TRBJ2-2, with D possibly being TRBD2 (6 bases). Trimming left V 0 bases short and J 5 bases short, with 10 bases between. This CDR3 has 15 amino acids. The germline gives CDR1 ENHRY, CDR2 SYGVKD. The CDR3 loop is CAISESLGGTGELFF. CDR3 DNA sequence: TGTGCCATCAGTGAGTCGTTGGGGGGAACCGGGGAGCTGTTTTTT.

This chain connects TRBV30 to TRBJ2-7, with D possibly matching TRBD2 (6 bases). The germline V gene encodes CDR1 GTSNPN and CDR2 SVGIG (reference sequence). The length of the CDR3 is 13 residues. V shed 0 bases and J shed 1 base, with 7 bases lying between them. CDR3 nucleotides: TGTGCCTGGAGTGTAGGACTATCCTACGAGCAGTACTTC. It encodes CAWSVGLSYEQYF.

In its sample, this clone was seen once. The chain carries TRBV19 and TRBJ2-3; 8 nucleotides agree with TRBD2. V was pared by 3 bases and J by 0 bases, with 5 bases of the junction left unmatched. Germline CDR1 reads LNHDA; CDR2 reads SQIVND (reference sequence). This CDR3 has 16 residues. The DNA for the CDR3 is TGTGCCAGTAGTATCGGCGCGGGGGGAAGCACAGATACGCAGTATTTT. Amino acid sequence: CASSIGAGGSTDTQYF.